The 3 T cell receptor beta chains listed next were all sequenced from one sample in a study of cytomegalovirus exposure and HLA in healthy donors. PCR was performed using 60 Vbeta and 13 Jbeta primers. Clones were sequenced by immunoSEQ multiplex PCR, and TCRdb holds only the in-frame ones, with some missing. In the table there are around 110,000 clones, around 10% of which are singletons. The source material was PBMCs. The source is a man aged 30 to 45 in good health and CMV-seronegative.

The chain is built from TRBV5-8 and TRBJ2-3; perhaps TRBD2 as D (7 bases). CDR1 and CDR2 (germline): SGHTS, YDEGEE. Trimming removed 5 bases at V and 5 bases at J, with 21 bases between. This CDR3 has 16 amino acids. CDR3 sequence (DNA): TGTGCCAGCAGTCGCCAGGTGGGAGGGGGACGAGATACGCAGTATTTT. Protein product: CASSRQVGGGRDTQYF.

This clone was found a few times. This chain links TRBV19 with TRBJ2-7, with a possible D match to TRBD2 (6 bases). Germline V gene data show CDR1 as LNHDA and CDR2 as SQIVND (reference sequence). CDR3 length: 19 amino acids. Trimming pared 5 bases from V and 1 base from J, leaving 27 bases between. CDR3 region: CASSSRTPFAGRYSYEQYF. For the CDR3, the DNA is TGTGCCAGTAGTTCGCGGACACCGTTTGCGGGACGTTATTCCTACGAGCAGTACTTC. Combining the CDR3 with reference TRBV19 and TRBJ2-7 gives the whole variable domain DGGITQSPKYLFRKEGQNVTLSCEQNLNHDAMYWYRQDPGQGLRLIYYSQIVNDFQKGDIAEGYSVSREKKESFPLTVTSAQKNPTAFYLCASSSRTPFAGRYSYEQYFGPGTRLTVT.

V is TRBV7-2 and J is TRBJ2-3; TRBD1 is a possible D gene (6 bases). The CDR3 loop spans 15 amino acids. CDR1 SGHTA and CDR2 FQGNSA come from the germline V gene. V was clipped by 5 bases and J by 4 bases, with 16 bases between them. The CDR3 DNA reads as TGTGCCAGCAGCCGAGGGGGTTCCCGTCCAGATACGCAGTATTTT. Protein product: CASSRGGSRPDTQYF.